A single sample gave rise to the 27 T cell receptor beta chains below, sequenced in a study of cytomegalovirus exposure and HLA in healthy donors. The PCR made use of 60 Vbeta and 13 Jbeta primers. Measured with immunoSEQ multiplex PCR; TCRdb has only the in-frame clones, and not every one. The sample holds over 90,000 clones; around three quarters are singletons and the top ten take approximately 4%. Sequenced: PBMCs. These receptors were obtained from a man aged 50 to 60 in good health and CMV-seropositive.

This clone was observed a handful of times. The V gene is TRBV7-9, the J gene TRBJ2-5; 9 bases agree with TRBD1. J was trimmed by 4 bases and V by 4 bases; bases with no gene match: 7. The CDR3 covers 15 residues. CDR1 SEHNR and CDR2 FQNEAQ come from the germline V gene (reference sequence). The CDR3 spells CASSWTGQGIETQYF. Written as DNA, the CDR3 is TGTGCCAGCAGCTGGACCGGACAGGGGATAGAGACCCAGTACTTC.

The rearrangement links TRBV7-6 to TRBJ2-1, with a weak D call TRBD2 (6 bases). The V end lost 5 bases, the J end lost 11 bases, and 19 bases lay between the germline ends. The CDR3 covers 14 residues. Germline assignment: CDR1 SGHVS and CDR2 FNYEAQ. The CDR3 protein is CASSQITGTPKQFF. The CDR3 bases are TGTGCCAGCAGCCAAATAACCGGGACTCCAAAGCAGTTCTTC.

The rearrangement links TRBV30 to TRBJ2-6, with 11 positions matching TRBD1. V shed 0 bases and J 2 bases; nucleotides not matched to a gene: 3. Germline V lookup: CDR1 GTSNPN, CDR2 SVGIG (reference sequence). The CDR3 length is 17 residues. In nucleotides, the CDR3 is TGTGCCTGGAGTGTACGGACAGGGGGCACTGGGGCCAACGTCCTGACTTTC. This translates into CAWSVRTGGTGANVLTF.

This chain joins TRBV13 and TRBJ2-1; 13 positions agree with TRBD2. This CDR3 has 18 residues. Trimming took 6 bases from V and 0 from J; bases not matched to a gene: 8. Looked up from germline, CDR1 is PRHDT and CDR2 is FYEKMQ (reference sequence). This CDR3 is CASSPTSGRLSSYNEQFF. In nucleotides, the CDR3 is TGTGCCAGCAGTCCGACTAGCGGGAGGTTGAGCTCCTACAATGAGCAGTTCTTC.

This chain connects TRBV5-1 to TRBJ2-5; TRBD2 matches 8 bases. This CDR3 has 14 residues. The germline gives CDR1 SGHRS, CDR2 YFSETQ. Germline trimming cut 0 bases from V and 4 bases from J; bases unmatched to any gene: 2. In nucleotides, the CDR3 is TGCGCCAGCAGCTTGGCGGGAGGGCCAGAGACCCAGTACTTC. Translated, it gives CASSLAGGPETQYF. The complete variable domain, with remaining parts taken from reference TRBV5-1 and TRBJ2-5, reads KAGVTQTPRYLIKTRGQQVTLSCSPISGHRSVSWYQQTPGQGLQFLFEYFSETQRNKGNFPGRFSGRQFSNSRSEMNVSTLELGDSALYLCASSLAGGPETQYFGPGTRLLVL.

Concerning this clone: This specimen includes other DNA sequences encoding the same CDR3. In DNA form, the CDR3 reads TGTGCCAGCAGCGTAGCCCCTCTGACCGGGAGGGCCCGAAGCTCCTACAATGAGCAGTTCTTC. Translated: CASSVAPLTGRARSSYNEQFF. This rearrangement joins TRBV9 to TRBJ2-1, with 8 bases lining up with TRBD2. V gave up 0 bases and J gave up 0 bases; unmatched junction bases: 17. The CDR3 totals 21 residues. Germline V gene sequence: CDR1 SGDLS, CDR2 YYNGEE.

This clone was detected only once. The chain combines TRBV5-4 with TRBJ2-7, with 10 positions matching TRBD1. The CDR3 runs 15 residues. Germline V gives CDR1 SGHNT, CDR2 YYREEE (reference sequence). J lost 2 bases, V lost 1 base, and 3 bases had no gene match. The CDR3: CASSLPGQGAYEQYF. The CDR3 nucleotides are TGTGCCAGCAGCTTGCCCGGACAGGGGGCCTACGAGCAGTACTTC.

The genes are TRBV6-1 and TRBJ2-7, with 11 bases aligning to TRBD1. Germline values: CDR1 MNHNS, CDR2 SASEGT. V trimming: 8 bases; J trimming: 3 bases; junction bases outside the gene matches: 3. The CDR3 runs to 13 residues. CDR3 nucleotides: TGTGCCAGCTTAGGGACAGGGGGCTACGAGCAGTACTTC. Protein product: CASLGTGGYEQYF.

This clone was seen only once. The V gene is TRBV5-1, the J gene TRBJ2-3; 9 bases match TRBD2. The CDR3 totals 16 residues. Germline V gene data show CDR1 as SGHRS and CDR2 as YFSETQ. Trimming removed 6 bases from V and 7 bases from J; junction bases left unmatched: 15. The CDR3, as DNA: TGCGCCAGCACCCTGGGAGTAGCGGGAGCAATACATACGCAGTATTTT. Amino acid sequence: CASTLGVAGAIHTQYF.

The chain recombines TRBV29-1 with TRBJ2-7; 8 bases line up with TRBD1. V lost 0 bases, J lost 5 bases, and 6 bases stayed unmatched. Germline assignment: CDR1 SQVTM and CDR2 ANQGSEA. The CDR3 sequence is 14 residues long. CDR3 sequence: CSVEDPTGADEQYF. DNA of the CDR3: TGCAGCGTTGAAGATCCGACAGGGGCGGACGAGCAGTACTTC.

The chain uses TRBV4-2 and TRBJ2-5; tentative D call: TRBD2 (6 bases). The V gene's germline CDR1 is LGHNA and CDR2 YNFKEQ. With 1 base removed from V and 5 bases from J, the gap between germline ends came to 14 bases. The CDR3 is 15 residues long. The CDR3 protein is CASSQALGGPETQYF. Written as DNA, the CDR3 is TGTGCCAGCAGCCAAGCCTTAGGAGGGCCGGAGACCCAGTACTTC.

CDR3 residues: CASSFGLAAYNEQFF. CDR3 coding DNA: TGTGCCAGCAGCTTCGGACTAGCGGCCTACAATGAGCAGTTCTTC. V usage is TRBV5-6 and J usage is TRBJ2-1; 10 bases map to TRBD2. Germline CDR1 is SGHDT and CDR2 is YYEEEE. The trim removed 2 bases at V and 2 bases at J, leaving 1 base unmatched. The CDR3 is 15 residues long.

This rearrangement joins TRBV18 to TRBJ2-1; D is perhaps TRBD2 (6 bases). The ends were cut back, 5 bases at V and 9 bases at J, with 11 bases in the middle. The CDR3 runs to 12 residues. Germline V CDR1 and CDR2: KGHSH, LQKENI. CDR3 in amino acids: CASSISGGEQFF. Here the CDR3 DNA reads TGTGCCAGCTCAATTAGCGGTGGTGAGCAGTTCTTC.

This clone was detected once. The V gene is TRBV11-2, the J gene TRBJ2-2; possibly TRBD1 for D (5 bases). The ends were cut back, 1 base at V and 4 bases at J, with 13 bases in the middle. The CDR3 is 16 amino acids. Germline loops: CDR1 SGHAT, CDR2 FQNNGV. CDR3 bases: TGTGCCAGCAGCTTAGCGGCAGGGTTGAGCACCGGGGAGCTGTTTTTT. Its protein is CASSLAAGLSTGELFF.

The chain carries TRBV28 and TRBJ1-2; the match to TRBD1 covers 10 bases. CDR1 is MDHEN, CDR2 SYDVKM, per germline. V lost 4 bases to trimming and J lost 7 bases; unmatched junction nucleotides: 15. CDR3 size: 17 residues. CDR3 loop: CASSSTGGADPLVGYTF. The CDR3 DNA is TGTGCCAGCAGTTCGACAGGGGGCGCGGATCCACTTGTTGGCTACACCTTC.

The rearrangement links TRBV4-3 to TRBJ2-2, with TRBD2 as a possible D gene (5 bases). V lost 1 base and J 4 bases, leaving 7 bases between the germline ends. The germline V gene encodes CDR1 LGHNA and CDR2 YSLEER. CDR3 length: 14 residues. The DNA for the CDR3 is TGCGCCAGCAGCCAAGCCGGGGTCACCGGGGAGCTGTTTTTT. It codes for CASSQAGVTGELFF.

The sample holds one count of this clone. This chain uses TRBV27 with TRBJ2-1, with 10 nucleotides matching TRBD2. The CDR3 has 14 amino acids. Germline lookup yields CDR1 MNHEY and CDR2 SMNVEV (reference sequence). After removal of 11 bases from V and 4 bases from J, the junction contained 8 bases not matched to a gene. This CDR3 reads CAASTSGLYNEQFF. In DNA, the CDR3 is TGTGCCGCGTCGACTAGCGGGCTTTACAATGAGCAGTTCTTC.

This chain connects TRBV21-1 to TRBJ2-1; the table's D call of TRBD1 was not tested on the DNA. TRBV21-1 is recorded as a pseudogene. The CDR3 covers 14 residues. As DNA, the CDR3 is TGTGCCAGCACCTCCGTATGCCGAGGGGGAGAGCAGTTCTTC. Translated: CASTSVCRGGEQFF.

There are a few counts of this clone. J is TRBJ2-5 and V is TRBV7-6; a weak D match, TRBD2 (6 bases). Deletions cut 3 bases from V and 5 bases from J, with 13 bases between. The CDR3 contains 14 residues. CDR1 is SGHVS and CDR2 is FNYEAQ in the germline V gene. DNA of the CDR3: TGTGCCAGCAGCTTTGGAGGGTTGGGGGAGACCCAGTACTTC. Translating gives CASSFGGLGETQYF.

This clone turned up a few times. This chain connects TRBV10-3 to TRBJ2-7; D not certain. V shed 6 bases and J shed 2 bases, with 26 bases lying between them. Germline V gene sequence: CDR1 ENHRY, CDR2 SYGVKD. The CDR3 has 18 residues. The CDR3 protein is CAISSSGGAGNKAYEQYF. The CDR3, as DNA: TGTGCCATCAGCAGTAGTGGTGGTGCAGGTAACAAAGCCTACGAGCAGTACTTC.

This chain joins TRBV9 and TRBJ2-3; TRBD2 agrees at 10 bases. Trimming took 0 bases from V and 1 from J; bases not matched to a gene: 2. The CDR3 contains 16 residues. The germline V gene has CDR1 SGDLS and CDR2 YYNGEE. In nucleotides, the CDR3 is TGTGCCAGCAGCGTAGAAGGGACTAGCGGCACAGATACGCAGTATTTT. Amino acids: CASSVEGTSGTDTQYF. Full variable domain (outside the CDR3, taken from reference TRBV9 and TRBJ2-3): DSGVTQTPKHLITATGQRVTLRCSPRSGDLSVYWYQQSLDQGLQFLIQYYNGEERAKGNILERFSAQQFPDLHSELNLSSLELGDSALYFCASSVEGTSGTDTQYFGPGTRLTVL.

The chain joins TRBV23-1 to TRBJ2-7; a possible D gene is TRBD1 (6 bases). TRBV23-1 is recorded as an ORF, its role being uncertain. This CDR3 has 15 residues. The V end was cut by 6 bases, the J end by 0 bases, with 15 bases between. CDR3 nucleotides: TGCGCCAGCAGCTCCCGGGACACGAGCTCCTACGAGCAGTACTTC. Protein: CASSSRDTSSYEQYF.

This clone was counted a single time. The V gene is TRBV7-9, the J gene TRBJ1-2, with 12 bases identical to TRBD1. Trimming removed 5 bases from V and 5 bases from J; junction bases left unmatched: 15. The germline V gene has CDR1 SEHNR and CDR2 FQNEAQ (reference sequence). The CDR3 is 18 residues long. CDR3 DNA sequence: TGTGCCAGCAGCAGACCAGGGACAGGGGGCATCATGATATATGGCTACACCTTC. Protein sequence: CASSRPGTGGIMIYGYTF.

The rearrangement links TRBV7-3 to TRBJ2-1; tentatively, D is TRBD2 (5 bases). Germline V gives CDR1 SGHTA, CDR2 FQGTGA. The CDR3 length is 15 residues. The V and J ends lost 2 bases and 2 bases respectively, with 10 bases between them. CDR3 nucleotides: TGTGCCAGCAGCTTAGAGGGAGAGGCCTACAATGAGCAGTTCTTC. Its translation is CASSLEGEAYNEQFF.

The rearrangement uses TRBV7-9 and TRBJ2-1; the D gene is possibly TRBD2 (5 bases). The V end was cut by 5 bases, the J end by 10 bases, with 15 bases between. CDR3 length equals 13 residues. Germline V gene lookup returns CDR1 SEHNR and CDR2 FQNEAQ (reference sequence). CDR3 DNA: TGTGCCAGCAGCGTGAGCGGAAAAGGGGAGCAGTTCTTC. Protein product: CASSVSGKGEQFF.

J is TRBJ2-1 and V is TRBV11-1; D may be TRBD2 (5 bases). Trimming stripped 5 bases from V and 8 bases from J, with 16 bases between. Germline CDR1 is SGHAT and CDR2 is FQDESV (reference sequence). The CDR3 spans 14 residues. CDR3 coding DNA: TGTGCCAGCAGCCCCCGAGTGGCGCGGGATGAGCAGTTCTTC. As protein: CASSPRVARDEQFF.

This sequence joins TRBV7-2 and TRBJ1-1, with 9 positions matching TRBD1. Unmatched junction bases numbered 6, after V lost 5 bases and J lost 8 bases. Germline CDR1 SGHTA, CDR2 FQGNSA. The CDR3 contains 13 residues. CDR3 nucleotides: TGTGCCAGCAGCCTCGGGACAGGGATAGAAGCTTTCTTT. It yields the protein CASSLGTGIEAFF. The full variable domain, with the rest looked up from reference TRBV7-2 and TRBJ1-1, is GAGVSQSPSNKVTEKGKDVELRCDPISGHTALYWYRQSLGQGLEFLIYFQGNSAPDKSGLPSDRFSAERTGGSVSTLTIQRTQQEDSAVYLCASSLGTGIEAFFGQGTRLTVV.